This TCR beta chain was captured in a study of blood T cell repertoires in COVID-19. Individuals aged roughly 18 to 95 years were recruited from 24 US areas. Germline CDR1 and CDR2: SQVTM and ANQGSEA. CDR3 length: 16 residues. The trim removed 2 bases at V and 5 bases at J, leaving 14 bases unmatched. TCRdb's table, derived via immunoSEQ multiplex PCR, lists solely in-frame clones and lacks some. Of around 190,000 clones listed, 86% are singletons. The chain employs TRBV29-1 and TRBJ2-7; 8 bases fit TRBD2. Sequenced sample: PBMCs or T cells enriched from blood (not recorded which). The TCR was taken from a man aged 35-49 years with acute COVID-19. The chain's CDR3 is CSVERGDGRALHEQYF. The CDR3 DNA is TGCAGCGTTGAACGGGGTGACGGGAGGGCCCTCCACGAGCAGTACTTC.